These 8 T cell receptor beta chains came from one sample sequenced in a study of blood T cell repertoires in COVID-19. The protocol was immunoSEQ multiplex PCR, while the TCRdb copy is restricted to in-frame clones and leaves out a portion. The repertoire consists of around 330,000 clones, with 88% occurring once and the leading ten covering about 1.5%. Material for sequencing was peripheral blood. The receptor set was obtained from a woman under 40 with COVID-19, enrolled during active disease.

The chain carries TRBV6-1 and TRBJ2-7; D perhaps matches TRBD2 (6 bases). Trimming removed 0 bases from V and 9 bases from J, with 12 bases in between. Germline V gene lookup returns CDR1 MNHNS and CDR2 SASEGT. This CDR3 has 13 amino acids. In nucleotides, the CDR3 is TGTGCCAGCAGTGAAGCTCGGGGGACTCGGCAGTACGTC. Its translation: CASSEARGTRQYV.

The chain combines TRBV19 with TRBJ2-7, with a possible D match to TRBD1 (5 bases). Deletions cut 3 bases from V and 0 bases from J, with 18 bases between. In germline, CDR1 is LNHDA, CDR2 SQIVND (reference sequence). The CDR3 has 17 amino acids. CDR3 amino acids: CASSIRVKRDSSYEQYF. The CDR3 coding sequence is TGTGCCAGTAGTATCAGGGTGAAAAGGGATAGCTCCTACGAGCAGTACTTC.

The rearrangement links TRBV2 to TRBJ2-3; a possible D gene is TRBD2 (6 bases). CDR3 length equals 14 residues. Trimming stripped 1 base from V and 5 bases from J, with 10 bases between. Germline CDR1 SNHLY, CDR2 FYNNEI. CDR3 bases: TGTGCCAGCAGTGAAGGGACTACCTTAGATACGCAGTATTTT. Encoded protein: CASSEGTTLDTQYF.

The V and J genes are TRBV12-3 or TRBV12-4 and TRBJ2-5; 7 bases are shared with TRBD1. V gave up 5 bases and J gave up 7 bases; unmatched junction bases: 7. CDR3 length equals 13 residues. CDR3 amino acids: CASSPADRATQYF. DNA for the CDR3: TGTGCCAGCAGTCCCGCCGACAGGGCGACCCAGTACTTC.

The chain uses TRBV5-5 and TRBJ1-6; a weak D match, TRBD1 (6 bases). CDR1 is SGHKS, CDR2 YYEKEE, per germline (reference sequence). V lost 3 bases and J lost 16, with 14 bases in between. The length of the CDR3 is 12 residues. This CDR3 is CASSSSTGSLHF. Written as DNA, the CDR3 is TGTGCCAGCAGCTCCTCGACAGGCTCACTCCACTTT. Full variable domain (remainder filled in from reference TRBV5-5 and TRBJ1-6): DAGVTQSPTHLIKTRGQQVTLRCSPISGHKSVSWYQQVLGQGPQFIFQYYEKEERGRGNFPDRFSARQFPNYSSELNVNALLLGDSALYLCASSSSTGSLHFGNGTRLTVT.

The chain links TRBV27 to TRBJ1-2; 9 bases match TRBD1. CDR3 length: 16 amino acids. Unmatched junction bases numbered 11, after V lost 2 bases and J lost 7 bases. Germline CDR1 reads MNHEY; CDR2 reads SMNVEV (reference sequence). For the CDR3, the DNA is TGTGCCAGCAGTTTAGCGGCGACAGGGGGAGTGAGTGGCTACACCTTC. Protein: CASSLAATGGVSGYTF.

The gene calls are TRBV4-3 and TRBJ1-4, with D tentatively TRBD1 (6 bases). V was trimmed by 0 bases and J by 6 bases, leaving 20 bases between them. Germline CDR1 LGHNA, CDR2 YSLEER. The CDR3 contains 18 residues. CDR3 in amino acids: CASSQEVSGAGADEKLFF. The CDR3 region has the DNA TGCGCCAGCAGCCAAGAGGTATCAGGCGCAGGGGCGGATGAAAAACTGTTTTTT.

The chain has TRBV28 and TRBJ2-3; 8 positions match TRBD1. Germline V CDR1 and CDR2: MDHEN, SYDVKM. CDR3 length: 14 amino acids. J was trimmed by 5 bases and V by 7 bases; bases with no gene match: 8. CDR3 sequence (DNA): TGTGCCAGCATGTTCACAGGGGGAGAAGATACGCAGTATTTT. Translating gives CASMFTGGEDTQYF.